The 11 T cell receptor beta chains listed next were all sequenced from one sample in a study of blood T cell repertoires in COVID-19. TCRdb's table, derived via immunoSEQ multiplex PCR, lists solely in-frame clones and lacks some. This sample yields approximately 290,000 clones, of which 85% to 90% are seen a single time; around 0.84% belongs to the top ten. Sequenced input: peripheral blood. These TCRs come from a man aged 25 to 40 with acute or convalescent COVID-19.

This chain joins TRBV6-2 or TRBV6-3 and TRBJ1-5; 7 bases match TRBD1. CDR3 size: 15 residues. Germline V CDR1 and CDR2: MNHEY, SVGEGT. V dropped 5 bases and J dropped 1; count of bases not matched to a gene: 5. As DNA, the CDR3 is TGTGCCAGCAGTGAGACAGGGAGGAGCAATCAGCCCCAGCATTTT. Translating gives CASSETGRSNQPQHF.

The chain combines TRBV30 with TRBJ1-2; D unclear. The ends were cut back, 2 bases at V and 6 bases at J, with 10 bases in the middle. The germline CDR1 and CDR2 sequences are GTSNPN and SVGIG (reference sequence). The CDR3 extends over 12 amino acids. The CDR3 here is CAWSREINGYTF. The CDR3 DNA follows: TGTGCCTGGAGTAGAGAGATCAATGGCTACACCTTC.

In this sample, this clone turned up once. This specimen includes other DNA sequences encoding the same CDR3. The chain carries TRBV28 and TRBJ1-2; TRBD1 matches at 7 bases. CDR1 is MDHEN, CDR2 SYDVKM, per germline. The CDR3 covers 14 residues. The V segment lost 4 bases and the J segment 2 bases; nucleotides outside the gene matches: 4. CDR3 protein: CASSSPGQNYGYTF. Written as DNA, the CDR3 is TGTGCCAGCAGTTCTCCGGGACAGAACTATGGCTACACCTTC.

The chain combines TRBV7-9 with TRBJ1-1, with D perhaps TRBD1 (5 bases). V lost 2 bases, J lost 1 base, and 8 bases lay in between. The germline CDR1 and CDR2 sequences are SEHNR and FQNEAQ (reference sequence). The CDR3 is 14 residues long. CDR3 sequence: CASSLNQGNTEAFF. The DNA for the CDR3 is TGTGCCAGCAGCTTAAATCAGGGGAACACTGAAGCTTTCTTT.

A few counts support this clone. This sequence joins TRBV19 and TRBJ1-5; 7 nucleotides align to TRBD1. The germline V gene encodes CDR1 LNHDA and CDR2 SQIVND (reference sequence). The CDR3 is 14 amino acids. The V and J ends lost 5 bases and 10 bases, in that order; junction bases with no gene match: 11. The CDR3 here is CASSQQGNGQPQHF. DNA of the CDR3: TGTGCCAGTAGTCAACAGGGGAATGGGCAACCCCAGCATTTT.

The genes are TRBV27 and TRBJ1-6; TRBD1 is a possible D gene (5 bases). The CDR3 runs 17 residues. Trimming removed 0 bases from V and 0 bases from J, with 9 bases in between. In germline, CDR1 is MNHEY, CDR2 SMNVEV (reference sequence). The CDR3 DNA follows: TGTGCCAGCAGTTTATCGGGGGGGAGCTCCTATAATTCACCCCTCCACTTT. Its protein product is CASSLSGGSSYNSPLHF.

J is TRBJ1-2 and V is TRBV7-2; 8 bases fit TRBD1. CDR3 length: 15 residues. Per the germline V gene, CDR1 is SGHTA and CDR2 is FQGNSA. J was trimmed by 2 bases and V by 5 bases; bases with no gene match: 7. The chain's CDR3 is CASSKPGQGNYGYTF. The CDR3 DNA is TGTGCCAGCAGCAAACCCGGACAGGGAAACTATGGCTACACCTTC.

The genes are TRBV27 and TRBJ2-7, with D perhaps matching TRBD1 (6 bases). The germline V gene encodes CDR1 MNHEY and CDR2 SMNVEV (reference sequence). The CDR3 contains 14 residues. CDR3 amino acids: CVSAGPGVAYEQYF. The CDR3 nucleotides are TGTGTTAGCGCGGGCCCAGGGGTCGCCTACGAGCAGTACTTC.

The rearrangement uses TRBV18 and TRBJ2-6; D might be TRBD2 (5 bases). CDR1 and CDR2 from the germline V gene are KGHSH and LQKENI. Trimming removed 3 bases at V and 2 bases at J, with 11 bases between. The CDR3 runs to 16 residues. The CDR3 sequence is CASSPGGSAGANVLTF. CDR3 DNA sequence: TGTGCCAGCTCACCCGGTGGTAGCGCTGGGGCCAACGTCCTGACTTTC.

V usage is TRBV29-1 and J usage is TRBJ1-1; D not resolved. CDR3 length equals 15 residues. Germline CDR1 and CDR2: SQVTM and ANQGSEA. V was cut by 8 bases and J by 0 bases, with 19 bases left in between. CDR3 sequence (DNA): TGCAGCCCCCCAGCGGGCAGGAGGATGAACACTGAAGCTTTCTTT. It encodes CSPPAGRRMNTEAFF.

The rearrangement uses TRBV5-1 and TRBJ2-1; TRBD2 matches at 11 bases. The CDR3 has 16 residues. Germline assignment: CDR1 SGHRS and CDR2 YFSETQ. Unmatched junction bases numbered 7, after V lost 1 base and J lost 7 bases. The CDR3 coding sequence is TGCGCCAGCAGCTTGTATCTAGCGGGAGGACCTAATGAGCAGTTCTTC. Translated, it gives CASSLYLAGGPNEQFF.